This passage covers 25 T cell receptor beta chains from one sample sequenced in a study of early T cells in non-severe SARS-CoV-2 infection. A single record per CDR3 protein comes from TCRdb applying MiXCR to the 5' RACE reads. The sample yields 48,000 or so distinct CDR3 sequences, less than 15% seen once. Sequencing used whole blood. Every receptor here comes from an adult who was a healthcare worker with PCR-confirmed SARS-CoV-2 infection or an uninfected control (not recorded which).

There are many counts of this clonotype. V is TRBV5-1 and J is TRBJ2-3, with TRBD1 as a possible D gene (5 bases). V was clipped by 1 base and J by 5 bases, with 14 bases between them. This CDR3 is built from 15 residues. Looked up from germline, CDR1 is SGHRS and CDR2 is YFSETQ. The CDR3 DNA follows: TGCGCCAGCAGCTTGCCGAAGACAGAGCAAGATACGCAGTATTTT. It translates to CASSLPKTEQDTQYF.

This clonotype was counted between two and nine times. The genes are TRBV7-8 and TRBJ2-7, with D unclear. This CDR3 contains 15 residues. Germline values: CDR1 SGHVS, CDR2 FQNEAQ. Trimming stripped 5 bases from V and 5 bases from J, with 19 bases between. DNA for the CDR3: TGTGCCAGCAGCCTCTATGAGACGCCGGTCGACGAGCAGTACTTC. Its translation is CASSLYETPVDEQYF. Full variable domain (remainder filled in from reference TRBV7-8 and TRBJ2-7): GAGVSQSPRYKVAKRGQDVALRCDPISGHVSLFWYQQALGQGPEFLTYFQNEAQLDKSGLPSDRFFAERPEGSVSTLKIQRTQQEDSAVYLCASSLYETPVDEQYFGPGTRLTVT.

The chain is built from TRBV2 and TRBJ1-1, with TRBD1 as a possible D gene (6 bases). The CDR3 runs 14 residues. Trimming left V 6 bases short and J 6 bases short, with 17 bases between. CDR1 and CDR2 (germline): SNHLY, FYNNEI. The CDR3 loop is CASSYTGHDAEAFF. CDR3 nucleotide sequence: TGTGCCAGCAGCTACACAGGGCACGACGCTGAAGCTTTCTTT.

This clonotype has a count of ten or more. This chain uses TRBV28 with TRBJ2-7; D is perhaps TRBD2 (6 bases). V was shortened by 2 bases and J by 11 bases, with 22 bases between the two germline ends. Per germline, CDR1 MDHEN and CDR2 SYDVKM. The CDR3 runs to 15 residues. CDR3 residues: CASSLGGSVGEREYF. Here the CDR3 DNA reads TGTGCCAGCAGTTTAGGAGGGAGCGTGGGTGAGAGGGAGTACTTC.

This clonotype was observed at least ten times. This chain connects TRBV30 to TRBJ1-2; D perhaps matches TRBD1 (6 bases). This CDR3 is built from 14 residues. From germline, CDR1 is GTSNPN and CDR2 SVGIG (reference sequence). V lost 2 bases and J 10 bases, leaving 20 bases between the germline ends. As DNA, the CDR3 is TGTGCCTGGAGTTCCCGGGACAACCCGTCGGACTACACCTTC. Its translation: CAWSSRDNPSDYTF. The full variable domain, with the rest looked up from reference TRBV30 and TRBJ1-2, is SQTIHQWPATLVQPVGSPLSLECTVEGTSNPNLYWYRQAAGRGLQLLFYSVGIGQISSEVPQNLSASRPQDRQFILSSKKLLLSDSGFYLCAWSSRDNPSDYTFGSGTRLTVV.

This clonotype came up many times. J is TRBJ2-5 and V is TRBV29-1, with D maybe TRBD1 (5 bases). Germline CDR1 SQVTM, CDR2 ANQGSEA. Trimming removed 4 bases from V and 5 bases from J, with 11 bases in between. This CDR3 is 12 amino acids long. The CDR3 region has the DNA TGCAGCGTTGGACAGTTCGGGGAGACCCAGTACTTC. The encoded protein is CSVGQFGETQYF.

This clonotype was seen a handful of times. J is TRBJ1-5 and V is TRBV30, with D possibly TRBD1 on 5 matching bases. The CDR3 totals 13 residues. Trimming removed 4 bases at V and 1 base at J, with 8 bases between. The germline V gene encodes CDR1 GTSNPN and CDR2 SVGIG (reference sequence). CDR3 amino acids: CAWNGGSNQPQHF. The CDR3 bases are TGTGCCTGGAATGGGGGGAGCAATCAGCCCCAGCATTTT. The whole variable domain, remainder taken from reference TRBV30 and TRBJ1-5, is SQTIHQWPATLVQPVGSPLSLECTVEGTSNPNLYWYRQAAGRGLQLLFYSVGIGQISSEVPQNLSASRPQDRQFILSSKKLLLSDSGFYLCAWNGGSNQPQHFGDGTRLSIL.

In this sample, this clonotype turned up many times. The J gene is TRBJ1-2, the V gene TRBV7-9; tentatively, D is TRBD1 (5 bases). This CDR3 contains 14 residues. The germline CDR1 and CDR2 sequences are SEHNR and FQNEAQ (reference sequence). Trimming took off 5 bases at V and 2 bases at J, with 12 bases between the two ends. The CDR3 DNA follows: TGTGCCAGCAGCCCCTGGGCAGGGAACTATGGCTACACCTTC. Encoded protein: CASSPWAGNYGYTF.

This clonotype turned up a few times. The V and J genes are TRBV19 and TRBJ2-5; the match to TRBD1 covers 11 bases. Germline V lookup: CDR1 LNHDA, CDR2 SQIVND (reference sequence). Germline trimming cut 5 bases from V and 0 bases from J; bases unmatched to any gene: 5. This CDR3 is built from 16 residues. In DNA, the CDR3 is TGTGCCAGTAGTCCCGGACAGGGGGCGTACCAAGAGACCCAGTACTTC. Protein: CASSPGQGAYQETQYF.

This clonotype was counted ten times or more. The rearrangement links TRBV28 to TRBJ2-7; TRBD1 might be the D (5 bases). CDR1 is MDHEN, CDR2 SYDVKM, per germline. The CDR3 length is 14 residues. V was clipped by 6 bases and J by 5 bases, with 17 bases between them. The CDR3, as DNA: TGTGCCAGCAGCCCCCAGGGTAGGTCGGACGAGCAGTACTTC. It codes for CASSPQGRSDEQYF. The full variable domain, in which reference TRBV28 and TRBJ2-7 provide the parts outside the CDR3, is DVKVTQSSRYLVKRTGEKVFLECVQDMDHENMFWYRQDPGLGLRLIYFSYDVKMKEKGDIPEGYSVSREKKERFSLILESASTNQTSMYLCASSPQGRSDEQYFGPGTRLTVT.

This clonotype was picked up many times. The chain joins TRBV6-2 or TRBV6-3 to TRBJ1-5; D gene uncertain. Trimming pared 2 bases from V and 9 bases from J, leaving 8 bases between. The CDR3 is 12 residues long. The V gene's germline CDR1 is MNHEY and CDR2 SVGEGT. In DNA form, the CDR3 reads TGTGCCAGCAGTTACCGGGCGGGGCCCCAGCATTTT. Its translation: CASSYRAGPQHF.

This clonotype was recorded many times. The J gene is TRBJ2-1, the V gene TRBV9; D not certain. CDR1 is SGDLS and CDR2 is YYNGEE in the germline V gene. Trimming left V 0 bases short and J 6 bases short, with 7 bases between. This CDR3 is built from 13 residues. The chain's CDR3 is CASSVGLGNEQFF. DNA for the CDR3: TGTGCCAGCAGCGTAGGTTTGGGCAATGAGCAGTTCTTC.

This clonotype showed up just a few times. V is TRBV12-3 or TRBV12-4 and J is TRBJ2-5; 7 bases agree with TRBD1. Losses at the gene ends were 6 bases for V and 5 bases for J; bases not matched to a gene: 12. The CDR3 runs 15 residues. CDR3: CASSSTQGTGETQYF. Here the CDR3 DNA reads TGTGCCAGCAGCTCCACACAGGGGACGGGGGAGACCCAGTACTTC.

The genes are TRBV7-6 and TRBJ1-5, with D hard to call. The CDR3 is 15 residues long. CDR1 is SGHVS, CDR2 FNYEAQ, per germline. Trimming took 3 bases from V and 1 from J, leaving 10 bases between them. This chain's CDR3 is CASSFRPGSNQPQHF. The CDR3 DNA follows: TGTGCCAGCAGCTTCCGGCCCGGGAGCAATCAGCCCCAGCATTTT.

This clonotype was detected many times. The chain employs TRBV24-1 and TRBJ2-2; D could derive from TRBD1 or TRBD2 (5 bases each). The CDR3 sequence is 14 residues long. V shed 1 base and J shed 5 bases, with 7 bases lying between them. CDR1 and CDR2 from the germline V gene are KGHDR and SFDVKD. The CDR3 sequence: CATSDFGGTGELFF. The CDR3, as DNA: TGTGCCACCAGTGATTTTGGGGGAACCGGGGAGCTGTTTTTT.

This clonotype came up a few times. The rearrangement links TRBV5-4 to TRBJ1-4; TRBD1 might be the D (6 bases). The V gene lost 4 bases and the J gene lost 0 bases, with 10 bases spanning the gap. This CDR3 contains 15 residues. Germline CDR1 reads SGHNT; CDR2 reads YYREEE (reference sequence). Here the CDR3 reads CASSPDSATNEKLFF. The CDR3 coding sequence is TGTGCCAGCAGCCCGGACAGTGCAACTAATGAAAAACTGTTTTTT.

The chain carries TRBV10-3 and TRBJ1-5; D gene ambiguous. The germline gives CDR1 ENHRY, CDR2 SYGVKD. V lost 0 bases to trimming and J lost 4 bases, with 7 bases between them. This CDR3 is built from 14 residues. The DNA of the CDR3 is TGTGCCATCAGTGAGTCCTTGGGAAATCAGCCCCAGCATTTT. This encodes CAISESLGNQPQHF.

CDR3 loop: CASSVTGLAEAFF. In DNA, the CDR3 is TGTGCCAGCAGCGTCACAGGGCTGGCTGAAGCTTTCTTT. The J gene is TRBJ1-1, the V gene TRBV9; D perhaps matches TRBD1 (6 bases). Trimming stripped 2 bases from V and 6 bases from J, with 11 bases between. The CDR3 runs to 13 residues. CDR1 is SGDLS, CDR2 YYNGEE, per germline.

This clonotype was counted only a few times. The V and J genes are TRBV12-5 and TRBJ2-3, with D possibly being TRBD1 (5 bases). Germline lookup yields CDR1 LGHNT and CDR2 FRNRAP. The germline V and J ends were trimmed by 2 bases and 1 base, with 13 bases remaining between them. The CDR3 extends over 16 amino acids. The DNA for the CDR3 is TGTGCTAGTGGTTTGTGGTCCTCCAGGGGCACAGATACGCAGTATTTT. Translated: CASGLWSSRGTDTQYF.

This clonotype was seen more than once but under ten times. V and J are TRBV5-1 and TRBJ2-2; TRBD1 aligns across 7 bases. The CDR3 contains 16 residues. V was pared by 4 bases and J by 4 bases, with 10 bases of the junction left unmatched. In germline, CDR1 is SGHRS, CDR2 YFSETQ. Here the CDR3 reads CASSPRRDSPTGELFF. Written as DNA, the CDR3 is TGCGCCAGCAGCCCGCGTCGGGACAGCCCCACCGGGGAGCTGTTTTTT.

The chain is built from TRBV12-3 or TRBV12-4 and TRBJ2-1, with 10 positions matching TRBD2. CDR3 length equals 15 residues. The ends lost 6 bases at V and 6 bases at J; junction bases unmatched: 8. The CDR3: CASRLSGRALNEQFF. The CDR3 DNA sequence: TGTGCCAGCAGACTAAGCGGGAGGGCCCTCAATGAGCAGTTCTTC.

This clonotype was picked up many times. The genes are TRBV9 and TRBJ2-6; D is unresolved. The CDR3 has 14 residues. Trimming shortened V by 1 base and J by 3 bases, and 5 bases separated the two germline ends. Germline lookup yields CDR1 SGDLS and CDR2 YYNGEE. DNA of the CDR3: TGTGCCAGCAGCGTAATGGATGGGGCCAACGTCCTGACTTTC. Amino acid sequence: CASSVMDGANVLTF. Full variable domain (missing parts from reference TRBV9 and TRBJ2-6): DSGVTQTPKHLITATGQRVTLRCSPRSGDLSVYWYQQSLDQGLQFLIQYYNGEERAKGNILERFSAQQFPDLHSELNLSSLELGDSALYFCASSVMDGANVLTFGAGSRLTVL.

Only a few counts were recorded for this clonotype. The chain combines TRBV29-1 with TRBJ2-3, with no clear D. Deletions cut 0 bases from V and 0 bases from J, with 13 bases between. The V gene's germline CDR1 is SQVTM and CDR2 ANQGSEA. CDR3 length equals 16 residues. Here the CDR3 DNA reads TGCAGCGTTGAAGAAGGGTCTGTTCGGAGCACAGATACGCAGTATTTT. It yields the protein CSVEEGSVRSTDTQYF.

This clonotype was seen a few times. The J gene is TRBJ1-1, the V gene TRBV11-2; 7 bases map to TRBD1. This CDR3 region has 12 residues. The V and J ends lost 1 base and 11 bases, in that order; junction bases with no gene match: 4. From germline, CDR1 is SGHAT and CDR2 FQNNGV. The DNA of the CDR3 is TGTGCCAGCAGCTTAGCAGGGGGTTGGGCTTTCTTT. As protein: CASSLAGGWAFF. The entire variable domain, with the rest obtained from reference TRBV11-2 and TRBJ1-1, is as follows: EAGVAQSPRYKIIEKRQSVAFWCNPISGHATLYWYQQILGQGPKLLIQFQNNGVVDDSQLPKDRFSAERLKGVDSTLKIQPAKLEDSAVYLCASSLAGGWAFFGQGTRLTVV.

The chain employs TRBV10-3 and TRBJ1-6; D is uncertain. The CDR3 spans 13 residues. With 0 bases removed from V and 8 bases from J, the gap between germline ends came to 5 bases. Germline CDR1 is ENHRY and CDR2 is SYGVKD. The CDR3 sequence is CAISESADSPLHF. DNA of the CDR3: TGTGCCATCAGTGAGTCTGCAGATTCACCCCTCCACTTT.